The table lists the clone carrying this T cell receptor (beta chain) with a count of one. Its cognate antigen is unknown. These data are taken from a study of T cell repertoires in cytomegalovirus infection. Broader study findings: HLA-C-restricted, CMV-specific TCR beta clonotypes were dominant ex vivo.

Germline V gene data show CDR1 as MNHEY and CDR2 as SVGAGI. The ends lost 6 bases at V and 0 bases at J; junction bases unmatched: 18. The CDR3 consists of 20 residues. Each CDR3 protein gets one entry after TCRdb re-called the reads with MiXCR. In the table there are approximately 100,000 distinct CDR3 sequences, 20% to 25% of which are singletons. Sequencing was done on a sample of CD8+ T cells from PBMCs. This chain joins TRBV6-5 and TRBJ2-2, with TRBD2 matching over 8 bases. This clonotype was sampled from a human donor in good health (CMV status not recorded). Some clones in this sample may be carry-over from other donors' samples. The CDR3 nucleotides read TGTGCCAGCAGCCTCGGCGCGGGGGGCCTACTATTAGCGAACACCGGGGAGCTGTTTTTT. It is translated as CASSLGAGGLLLANTGELFF.